One and the same sample provided the 3 T cell receptor beta chains below, sequenced in a study of T cell clones after liver transplantation. Assay: immunoSEQ multiplex PCR; the TCRdb copy retains only in-frame clones and omits some. The repertoire holds tens of thousands of clones, more than 90% seen once, with roughly 2.7% in the top ten. Sequencing was performed on CD4+ T cells from blood, taken before liver transplant. The receptors come from a human donor who received a liver transplant.

J is TRBJ2-7 and V is TRBV29-1; 9 positions match TRBD1. With V trimmed by 4 bases and J by 7 bases, 5 bases remained unmatched. Germline lookup yields CDR1 SQVTM and CDR2 ANQGSEA. This CDR3 is 12 amino acids long. CDR3 sequence: CSVGNRGPEQYF. Written as DNA, the CDR3 is TGCAGCGTTGGAAACAGGGGGCCGGAGCAGTACTTC.

The chain carries TRBV9 and TRBJ1-3; TRBD1 is a possible D gene (6 bases). Trimming took 0 bases from V and 8 from J, leaving 9 bases between them. The CDR3 contains 13 residues. Germline V gene lookup returns CDR1 SGDLS and CDR2 YYNGEE. The CDR3 sequence is CASSVGTAHTIYF. The CDR3 DNA reads TGTGCCAGCAGCGTAGGGACAGCACACACCATATATTTT.

This clone was seen a single time. This chain uses TRBV4-1 with TRBJ2-7, with D perhaps matching TRBD1 (6 bases). Germline CDR1 MGHRA, CDR2 YSYEKL. Trimming left V 0 bases short and J 3 bases short, with 15 bases between. The CDR3 spans 16 residues. The CDR3 DNA reads TGCGCCAGCAGCCAAGAGTTGGGACAAACGTTCTACGAGCAGTACTTC. Translating gives CASSQELGQTFYEQYF.